Listed here are 18 T cell receptor beta chains from one sample, sequenced in a study of CD8 T cells in Susac syndrome. The RNA, about 0.5 to 1 ug, was put through reverse transcription using random hexamers. TCRdb reprocessed the immunoSEQ multiplex PCR reads with MiXCR, giving one entry per CDR3 protein. The table has under 200,000 distinct CDR3 sequences, 90% to 96% seen once; the top ten hold 0.12%. Sequencing used CD4+ T cells from PBMCs. Source of these receptors: a human donor with Susac syndrome.

Only one count was recorded for this clonotype. The CDR3 protein is CASRKSGYTYEQYF. The DNA of the CDR3 is TGTGCCAGCAGGAAGTCGGGTTACACCTACGAGCAGTACTTC. The chain has TRBV28 and TRBJ2-7; no clear D gene. Deletions cut 6 bases from V and 2 bases from J, with 14 bases between. The CDR3 runs 14 residues. From germline, CDR1 is MDHEN and CDR2 SYDVKM.

The DNA for the CDR3 is TGTGCCACCAGTGAAGCAGGGTTACATGAGCAGTTCTTC. As protein: CATSEAGLHEQFF. The chain carries TRBV24-1 and TRBJ2-1, with D tentatively TRBD1 (5 bases). Germline CDR1 is KGHDR and CDR2 is SFDVKD. The germline V and J ends were trimmed by 4 bases and 8 bases, with 11 bases remaining between them. This CDR3 contains 13 residues.

The V call is TRBV29-1, the J call TRBJ2-2; D gene unclear. Germline loops: CDR1 SQVTM, CDR2 ANQGSEA. The V and J ends lost 4 bases and 2 bases respectively, with 11 bases between them. The CDR3 extends over 14 amino acids. In DNA, the CDR3 is TGCAGCGTTGGGGTCCTTCCCAACACCGGGGAGCTGTTTTTT. Translation: CSVGVLPNTGELFF.

The chain recombines TRBV20-1 with TRBJ2-5; TRBD1 matches at 7 bases. The CDR3 extends over 15 amino acids. After removal of 1 base from V and 3 bases from J, the junction contained 8 bases not matched to a gene. Germline values: CDR1 DFQATT, CDR2 SNEGSKA (reference sequence). Here the CDR3 DNA reads TGCAGTGCTAGAGCGTCCGGGACAGCAAAAGAGACCCAGTACTTC. This translates into CSARASGTAKETQYF.

The V and J genes are TRBV9 and TRBJ1-6, with 8 bases fitting TRBD1. The CDR3 consists of 15 residues. The J segment lost 9 bases and the V segment lost 0 bases, leaving 5 bases of the junction unmatched. CDR1 is SGDLS and CDR2 is YYNGEE in the germline V gene. The CDR3 sequence: CASSVAGTGGSPLHF. The CDR3 nucleotides read TGTGCCAGCAGCGTAGCCGGGACAGGAGGTTCACCCCTCCACTTT. Full variable domain (outside the CDR3, taken from reference TRBV9 and TRBJ1-6): DSGVTQTPKHLITATGQRVTLRCSPRSGDLSVYWYQQSLDQGLQFLIQYYNGEERAKGNILERFSAQQFPDLHSELNLSSLELGDSALYFCASSVAGTGGSPLHFGNGTRLTVT.

The chain links TRBV14 to TRBJ2-7; 10 bases map to TRBD1. V was clipped by 3 bases and J by 4 bases; unmatched bases: 3. The germline CDR1 and CDR2 sequences are SGHDN and FVKESK. This CDR3 spans 14 amino acids. The CDR3 DNA reads as TGTGCCAGCAGCCAGGGACAGGGGCCGTACGAGCAGTACGTC. This translates into CASSQGQGPYEQYV.

The chain employs TRBV7-2 and TRBJ1-5; tentatively, D is TRBD1 (5 bases). The CDR3 runs to 15 residues. Germline V gene data show CDR1 as SGHTA and CDR2 as FQGNSA. V shed 5 bases and J shed 5 bases, with 16 bases lying between them. In DNA form, the CDR3 reads TGTGCCAGCAGCCCGACCGGGACGCATCATCAGCCCCAGCATTTT. Translating gives CASSPTGTHHQPQHF.

The chain carries TRBV25-1 and TRBJ1-2; D uncertain. V was shortened by 3 bases and J by 5 bases, with 13 bases between the two germline ends. This CDR3 has 14 residues. Germline V gene lookup returns CDR1 MGHDK and CDR2 SYGVNS. This CDR3 is CASSDPGMRYGYTF. In nucleotides, the CDR3 is TGTGCCAGCAGTGATCCCGGTATGCGGTATGGCTACACCTTC.

The chain is built from TRBV6-5 and TRBJ1-1, with D possibly being TRBD1 (5 bases). This CDR3 is built from 14 residues. CDR1 and CDR2 (germline): MNHEY, SVGAGI. V lost 2 bases, J lost 4 bases, and 11 bases lay in between. CDR3 in amino acids: CASSYRGVGTEAFF. As DNA, the CDR3 is TGTGCCAGCAGTTACAGGGGTGTGGGCACTGAAGCTTTCTTT.

This chain uses TRBV30 with TRBJ2-3, with TRBD1 matching 10 bases. Germline-derived CDR1 and CDR2 are GTSNPN and SVGIG (reference sequence). The CDR3 length is 12 residues. J gave up 1 base and V 8 bases, and 0 bases lay outside the gene matches. CDR3: CAGTGGTDTQYF. CDR3 nucleotide sequence: TGTGCCGGGACAGGGGGCACAGATACGCAGTATTTT.

This rearrangement joins TRBV7-2 to TRBJ2-5; D could derive from TRBD1 or TRBD2 (5 bases each). CDR1 SGHTA and CDR2 FQGNSA come from the germline V gene. CDR3 length: 14 residues. V gave up 5 bases and J gave up 2 bases, with 12 bases separating them. The CDR3 protein is CASSVRDGQETQYF. The CDR3 DNA reads TGTGCCAGCAGCGTCCGGGACGGGCAAGAGACCCAGTACTTC.

This sequence joins TRBV7-2 and TRBJ1-5; D remains unclear. Trimming took 1 base from V and 5 from J, leaving 9 bases between them. This CDR3 is 14 amino acids long. The germline V gene encodes CDR1 SGHTA and CDR2 FQGNSA. The CDR3 loop reads CASSLGLPYQPQHF. In nucleotides, the CDR3 is TGTGCCAGCAGCTTAGGGTTACCTTATCAGCCCCAGCATTTT.

This chain links TRBV24-1 with TRBJ2-1, with a tentative D call TRBD1 (5 bases). Trimming left V 3 bases short and J 4 bases short, with 12 bases between. The CDR3 totals 15 residues. CDR1 is KGHDR and CDR2 is SFDVKD in the germline V gene. The CDR3 loop reads CATSDPRQTYNEQFF. The CDR3, as DNA: TGTGCCACCAGTGATCCGCGACAGACATACAATGAGCAGTTCTTC.

The genes are TRBV29-1 and TRBJ1-3; no reliable D call. CDR3 length equals 12 residues. CDR1 SQVTM and CDR2 ANQGSEA come from the germline V gene. V lost 7 bases and J 8 bases, leaving 15 bases between the germline ends. CDR3 bases: TGCAGCGCCCTTGATCCGAAGCACACCATATATTTT. Protein product: CSALDPKHTIYF.

The V and J genes are TRBV27 and TRBJ2-3, with D perhaps matching TRBD2 (6 bases). The CDR3 covers 14 residues. CDR1 is MNHEY, CDR2 SMNVEV, per germline (reference sequence). V lost 4 bases to trimming and J lost 2 bases, with 10 bases between them. The CDR3 spells CASSWGGTTDTQYF. The CDR3 coding sequence is TGTGCCAGCAGTTGGGGCGGGACCACAGATACGCAGTATTTT.

This clonotype was found once. This chain uses TRBV28 with TRBJ2-7; 8 bases align to TRBD2. The germline gives CDR1 MDHEN, CDR2 SYDVKM. The CDR3 consists of 15 residues. The ends lost 9 bases at V and 4 bases at J; junction bases unmatched: 14. CDR3 residues: CASIAGTRSAYEQYF. The CDR3 coding sequence is TGTGCCAGTATAGCGGGGACTAGGAGTGCGTACGAGCAGTACTTC.

The genes are TRBV6-2 or TRBV6-3 and TRBJ1-2, with 7 bases aligning to TRBD1. J gave up 3 bases and V 2 bases, and 6 bases lay outside the gene matches. CDR1 MNHEY and CDR2 SVGEGT come from the germline V gene. The CDR3 is made up of 15 amino acids. CDR3 sequence (DNA): TGTGCCAGCAGTTACAAGGACAGGCGCTACTATGGCTACACCTTC. This sequence encodes CASSYKDRRYYGYTF.

This clonotype was recorded a few times. The chain combines TRBV30 with TRBJ2-6; unclear D gene. Germline CDR1 and CDR2: GTSNPN and SVGIG (reference sequence). CDR3 length equals 13 residues. Trimming left V 7 bases short and J 0 bases short, with 7 bases between. This chain's CDR3 is CASASSGANVLTF. CDR3 DNA sequence: TGTGCCTCCGCTTCCTCTGGGGCCAACGTCCTGACTTTC.